This T cell receptor beta chain was retrieved from a study of blood T cell repertoires in COVID-19. The wider study: Samples of COVID-19 (acute and convalescent) were obtained from the United States, Italy and Spain. PBMCs, B-cell-depleted T cells, or T cells were the source of the cDNA or gDNA that made up the material.

This clone was recorded many times. Other nucleotide sequences from this sample produce the same CDR3. Original processing methods: Amplified reference gene primers provided the basis for estimating nucleated cell counts. TCRdb's copy holds only in-frame clones and misses some; the assay was immunoSEQ multiplex PCR. V and J calls and clone size follow that table, whereas D and trimming were derived from the DNA. The data show about 87,000 clones, around 80% seen once. This CDR3 has 17 amino acids. J lost 0 bases, V lost 0 bases, and 0 bases had no gene match. In germline, CDR1 is LGHNA, CDR2 YNFKEQ. V gene TRBV4-2 combines with J gene TRBJ2-2, with 11 positions matching TRBD2. This TCR derives from a woman aged 60-75 years with acute or convalescent COVID-19. Material: peripheral blood. CDR3 residues: CASSQDSGGANTGELFF. The CDR3 DNA follows: TGTGCCAGCAGCCAAGATAGCGGGGGGGCGAACACCGGGGAGCTGTTTTTT.